The next 24 T cell receptor beta chains were all read from a single sample in a study of radiotherapy plus CTLA-4 blockade in lung cancer. Using immunoSEQ multiplex PCR, the repertoire was profiled, and TCRdb retains in-frame clones only, with some absent. The sample holds roughly 85,000 clones, around 87% seen once. Sequenced material: peripheral blood, taken from a patient treated with radiotherapy plus ipilimumab. The receptor set was obtained from a human donor with non-small cell lung cancer that progressed on radiotherapy plus ipilimumab.

The gene calls are TRBV27 and TRBJ2-7, with D possibly TRBD1 on 6 matching bases. Germline lookup yields CDR1 MNHEY and CDR2 SMNVEV (reference sequence). Trimming took off 6 bases at V and 2 bases at J, with 20 bases between the two ends. This CDR3 has 16 residues. CDR3: CASRPTGTLKTYEQYF. Here the CDR3 DNA reads TGTGCCAGCAGGCCCACCGGGACACTAAAAACCTACGAGCAGTACTTC.

The gene calls are TRBV11-2 and TRBJ2-1; 13 bases fit TRBD2. Per germline, CDR1 SGHAT and CDR2 FQNNGV. This CDR3 region has 15 residues. The V gene end was trimmed by 5 bases and the J gene end by 10 bases; junction bases not matched to a gene: 8. CDR3 bases: TGTGCCAGCAGCCTCGGGACTAGCGGGACCACAGAGCAGTTCTTC. As protein: CASSLGTSGTTEQFF.

This chain links TRBV4-2 with TRBJ1-1; tentatively, D is TRBD1 (6 bases). The ends were cut back, 4 bases at V and 6 bases at J, with 21 bases in the middle. The germline V gene encodes CDR1 LGHNA and CDR2 YNFKEQ. The CDR3 extends over 16 amino acids. CDR3 in DNA: TGTGCCAGCAGCCCCTCGGGTCAGGCAGGGGTCGCTGAAGCTTTCTTT. It is translated as CASSPSGQAGVAEAFF.

The CDR3 DNA reads TGTGCCAGCAGTACCCCCGGGGGGGTCGGTGGCTACACCTTC. It translates to CASSTPGGVGGYTF. This rearrangement joins TRBV6-5 to TRBJ1-2; the D gene is possibly TRBD1 (5 bases). There are 14 residues in the CDR3. Germline V lookup: CDR1 MNHEY, CDR2 SVGAGI. Trimming cost V 5 bases and J 7 bases, with 17 bases left between them.

This clone has just a few counts. The chain couples TRBV19 to TRBJ1-2, with a possible D match to TRBD1 (5 bases). V shed 7 bases and J shed 2 bases, with 14 bases lying between them. The V gene's germline CDR1 is LNHDA and CDR2 SQIVND (reference sequence). This CDR3 spans 14 amino acids. The CDR3 here is CASTVSDKNYGYTF. For the CDR3, the DNA is TGTGCCAGTACCGTGTCGGACAAGAACTATGGCTACACCTTC. Filled out from reference TRBV19 and TRBJ1-2, the complete variable domain reads DGGITQSPKYLFRKEGQNVTLSCEQNLNHDAMYWYRQDPGQGLRLIYYSQIVNDFQKGDIAEGYSVSREKKESFPLTVTSAQKNPTAFYLCASTVSDKNYGYTFGSGTRLTVV.

CDR3: CATSEPGQTNTGELFF. The CDR3 DNA sequence: TGTGCCACCAGCGAACCGGGACAGACGAACACCGGGGAGCTGTTTTTT. The chain is built from TRBV15 and TRBJ2-2; 7 positions agree with TRBD1. Trimming took 5 bases from V and 0 from J; bases not matched to a gene: 6. This CDR3 region has 16 residues. Germline V gene data show CDR1 as LNHNV and CDR2 as YYDKDF (reference sequence).

This clone showed up just once. The rearrangement joins TRBV9 to TRBJ2-1, with a weak D call TRBD1 (6 bases). V lost 0 bases and J 0 bases, leaving 10 bases between the germline ends. Germline CDR1 reads SGDLS; CDR2 reads YYNGEE. The CDR3 covers 16 residues. The CDR3 nucleotides are TGTGCCAGCAGCGTAGGGACAGACTTCTCCTACAATGAGCAGTTCTTC. Its protein is CASSVGTDFSYNEQFF.

The V gene is TRBV15, the J gene TRBJ1-5, with D possibly being TRBD1 (6 bases). This CDR3 is 16 amino acids long. Trimming pared 0 bases from V and 2 bases from J, leaving 11 bases between. Germline V gives CDR1 LNHNV, CDR2 YYDKDF (reference sequence). The CDR3 sequence is CATSRDRGVGNQPQHF. DNA of the CDR3: TGTGCCACCAGCAGAGATAGGGGGGTGGGCAATCAGCCCCAGCATTTT. Complete variable domain (other parts from reference TRBV15 and TRBJ1-5): DAMVIQNPRYQVTQFGKPVTLSCSQTLNHNVMYWYQQKSSQAPKLLFHYYDKDFNNEADTPDNFQSRRPNTSFCFLDIRSPGLGDTAMYLCATSRDRGVGNQPQHFGDGTRLSIL.

This chain connects TRBV29-1 to TRBJ1-5, with unresolved D. The V gene's germline CDR1 is SQVTM and CDR2 ANQGSEA. CDR3 size: 13 residues. V gave up 5 bases and J gave up 8 bases, with 16 bases separating them. The CDR3 region has the DNA TGCAGCGTTCGCAACAAGAGAATCAAGCCCCAGCATTTT. Its translation: CSVRNKRIKPQHF.

As to this clone: This CDR3 is missing its conserved last phenylalanine or tryptophan, likely due to a read error. The chain combines TRBV4-3 with TRBJ1-2, with D possibly matching TRBD1 (5 bases). There are 13 residues in the CDR3. The V gene's germline CDR1 is LGHNA and CDR2 YSLEER. Trimming stripped 4 bases from V and 2 bases from J, with 8 bases between. The chain's CDR3 is CASSLRGNYGYTL. The CDR3 DNA follows: TGCGCCAGCAGCCTAAGGGGAAACTATGGCTACACCCTC.

This sequence joins TRBV27 and TRBJ2-1; D unresolved. The CDR3 has 12 residues. The germline CDR1 and CDR2 sequences are MNHEY and SMNVEV (reference sequence). V gave up 2 bases and J gave up 5 bases, with 4 bases separating them. This CDR3 is CASSLPNNEQFF. CDR3 sequence (DNA): TGTGCCAGCAGTTTACCCAACAATGAGCAGTTCTTC.

This clone was detected only once. This chain uses TRBV6-5 with TRBJ1-5, with 8 bases lining up with TRBD1. CDR3 length equals 12 residues. With V trimmed by 8 bases and J by 7 bases, 4 bases remained unmatched. Germline lookup yields CDR1 MNHEY and CDR2 SVGAGI. The CDR3 loop reads CASGRGPQPQHF. CDR3 coding DNA: TGTGCCAGCGGCAGGGGGCCGCAGCCCCAGCATTTT.

The chain recombines TRBV27 with TRBJ1-5; no reliable D call. CDR3 length: 14 residues. The V gene's germline CDR1 is MNHEY and CDR2 SMNVEV (reference sequence). V lost 3 bases and J lost 0, with 6 bases in between. In DNA, the CDR3 is TGTGCCAGCAGTTTTCTTGATAGCAATCAGCCCCAGCATTTT. As protein: CASSFLDSNQPQHF.

This chain uses TRBV6-5 with TRBJ2-3, with TRBD1 identical over 9 bases. The CDR3 is 14 amino acids. Germline assignment: CDR1 MNHEY and CDR2 SVGAGI. The trim removed 5 bases at V and 4 bases at J, leaving 4 bases unmatched. The CDR3 protein is CASSGGTGPDTQYF. The CDR3 bases are TGTGCCAGCAGTGGGGGGACAGGGCCAGATACGCAGTATTTT.

The chain combines TRBV5-6 with TRBJ2-1; D not certain. Looked up from germline, CDR1 is SGHDT and CDR2 is YYEEEE. The ends were cut back, 1 base at V and 8 bases at J, with 7 bases in the middle. The CDR3 runs to 12 residues. CDR3 nucleotides: TGTGCCAGCAGCTTGTGGTACGATGAGCAGTTCTTC. It codes for CASSLWYDEQFF.

J is TRBJ2-5 and V is TRBV11-2; 7 bases line up with TRBD2. The J segment lost 5 bases and the V segment lost 4 bases, leaving 1 base of the junction unmatched. The germline V gene encodes CDR1 SGHAT and CDR2 FQNNGV. This CDR3 is built from 12 residues. CDR3 DNA sequence: TGTGCCAGCAGCTGGGGGGGGGAGACCCAGTACTTC. Translating it yields CASSWGGETQYF.

The chain links TRBV6-5 to TRBJ1-4; the D is unclear. This CDR3 spans 14 amino acids. CDR1 is MNHEY and CDR2 is SVGAGI in the germline V gene. V lost 3 bases to trimming and J lost 7 bases, with 12 bases between them. The CDR3: CASSYPEGGEKLFF. The CDR3 DNA reads as TGTGCCAGCAGTTATCCCGAGGGCGGTGAAAAACTGTTTTTT.

The V and J genes are TRBV7-9 and TRBJ2-3, with 9 bases fitting TRBD1. J gave up 2 bases and V 1 base, and 7 bases lay outside the gene matches. The CDR3 totals 17 residues. CDR1 and CDR2 from the germline V gene are SEHNR and FQNEAQ (reference sequence). The CDR3, as DNA: TGTGCCAGCAGCTTAGAAAGGGACAGGGCAAACACAGATACGCAGTATTTT. Translating gives CASSLERDRANTDTQYF.

The rearrangement joins TRBV6-5 to TRBJ1-5; D gene uncertain. Germline-derived CDR1 and CDR2 are MNHEY and SVGAGI. Trimming shortened V by 2 bases and J by 1 base, and 6 bases separated the two germline ends. This CDR3 comprises 14 residues. In DNA, the CDR3 is TGTGCCAGCAGTTACGCACAGAGCAATCAGCCCCAGCATTTT. The encoded protein is CASSYAQSNQPQHF.

V is TRBV5-4 and J is TRBJ2-3; 12 nucleotides line up with TRBD2. Unmatched junction bases numbered 6, after V lost 0 bases and J lost 1 base. The length of the CDR3 is 18 residues. The germline CDR1 and CDR2 sequences are SGHNT and YYREEE (reference sequence). CDR3: CASSLEASGRVGTDTQYF. CDR3 nucleotide sequence: TGTGCCAGCAGCTTGGAGGCTAGCGGGAGGGTTGGCACAGATACGCAGTATTTT.

V usage is TRBV7-2 and J usage is TRBJ2-7; 13 nucleotides line up with TRBD2. In germline, CDR1 is SGHTA, CDR2 FQGNSA. The CDR3 is 18 amino acids. V was pared by 4 bases and J by 6 bases, with 15 bases of the junction left unmatched. The CDR3 region is CASSWKLAGGPGGGEQYF. CDR3 DNA: TGTGCCAGCAGCTGGAAACTAGCGGGAGGGCCGGGTGGTGGCGAGCAGTACTTC.

CDR3 in amino acids: CASSPPGMGTQYF. CDR3 bases: TGTGCCAGCTCACCACCCGGGATGGGGACCCAGTACTTC. The chain combines TRBV18 with TRBJ2-5; D perhaps matches TRBD2 (5 bases). This CDR3 is built from 13 residues. Trimming cost V 0 bases and J 7 bases, with 9 bases left between them. The germline CDR1 and CDR2 sequences are KGHSH and LQKENI.

This chain joins TRBV6-5 and TRBJ2-7, with D tentatively TRBD1 (6 bases). The germline V gene has CDR1 MNHEY and CDR2 SVGAGI. CDR3 length: 14 residues. V gave up 2 bases and J gave up 2 bases, with 10 bases separating them. CDR3 in DNA: TGTGCCAGCAGTTACCCAGGGACACCCTACGAGCAGTACTTC. This sequence encodes CASSYPGTPYEQYF.

The chain is built from TRBV7-2 and TRBJ2-7; 7 bases agree with TRBD1. The CDR3 has 15 amino acids. Trimming removed 4 bases from V and 4 bases from J; junction bases left unmatched: 10. Germline assignment: CDR1 SGHTA and CDR2 FQGNSA. The CDR3 region is CASSSYRDSHYEQYF. CDR3 nucleotide sequence: TGTGCCAGCAGCTCTTACCGGGACAGTCATTACGAGCAGTACTTC.